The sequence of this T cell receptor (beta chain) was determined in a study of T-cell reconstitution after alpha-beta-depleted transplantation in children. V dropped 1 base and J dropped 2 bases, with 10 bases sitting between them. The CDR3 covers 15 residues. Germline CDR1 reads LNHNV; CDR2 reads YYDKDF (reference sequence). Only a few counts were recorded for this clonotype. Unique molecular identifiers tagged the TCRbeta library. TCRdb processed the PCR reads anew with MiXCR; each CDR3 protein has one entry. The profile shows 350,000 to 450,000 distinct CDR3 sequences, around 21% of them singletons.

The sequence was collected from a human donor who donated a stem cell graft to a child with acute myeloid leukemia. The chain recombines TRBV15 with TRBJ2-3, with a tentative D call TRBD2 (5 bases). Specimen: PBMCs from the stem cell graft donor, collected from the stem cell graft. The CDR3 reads CATSRGAGYTDTQYF. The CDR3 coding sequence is TGTGCCACCAGCAGAGGGGCGGGCTACACAGATACGCAGTATTTT.